Sequencing of this TCR beta chain was carried out in a study of cytomegalovirus exposure and HLA in healthy donors. Amplification used 60 Vbeta primers and 13 Jbeta primers. The protocol was immunoSEQ multiplex PCR, while the TCRdb copy is restricted to in-frame clones and leaves out a portion. Among about 140,000 clones listed, 60% to 80% were seen once. Regarding the study as a whole: TCR beta chain V- and J-gene trimming was linked, in a later analysis, to a missense variant in DCLRE1C. The classifier, whose performance was assessed in both the original and validation cohorts, reportedly diagnosed cytomegalovirus status with high specificity and sensitivity. Immune exposure information comprised only CMV serostatus. A list of approximately 160 TCR beta chains associated with cytomegalovirus was given.

Notes on this clone: The antigen remains unidentified.

Germline CDR1 and CDR2: SGHDT and YYEEEE. V dropped 2 bases and J dropped 6 bases, with 9 bases sitting between them. CDR3 size: 14 residues. The clonotype comes from a female donor in good health and CMV-seronegative. The chain joins TRBV5-6 to TRBJ1-6; D is undetermined. The specimen sequenced was PBMCs. For the CDR3, the DNA is TGTGCCAGCAGCTTAGAAAGGAGTAATTCACCCCTCCACTTT. Protein: CASSLERSNSPLHF.